The clone carrying this TCR beta chain was picked up a small number of times. Its antigen is unidentified. The CDR3 has 17 amino acids. V was clipped by 4 bases and J by 2 bases, with 20 bases between them. Germline values: CDR1 SNHLY, CDR2 FYNNEI. This sample was taken from a study of CD8 T cells in ankylosing spondylitis. General observations from the study: Reactive arthritis synovial fluid and blood were previously reported to contain some motif variants. Reportedly, matched ankylosing spondylitis synovial fluid was significantly enriched for disease-linked clones. What appeared characteristic of ankylosing spondylitis blood was a TCR beta motif of fewer than ten highly homologous variants.

Quantitative 5'-RACE with molecular barcodes produced the TCR beta libraries. TCRdb used MiXCR to reprocess the 5' RACE reads, holding one entry per CDR3 protein. The sample shows some 220,000 distinct CDR3 sequences, around 7.9% of them seen only once. The sequenced sample consisted of blood, either unsorted or a sorted T cell fraction (not recorded which). The sequence was collected from a male donor with ankylosing spondylitis. This chain links TRBV2 with TRBJ1-2; no firm D call. The DNA of the CDR3 is TGTGCCAGCAGTGCAATAATAATACGGTGGGCCAACTATGGCTACACCTTC. This translates into CASSAIIIRWANYGYTF. Full variable domain (remainder filled in from reference TRBV2 and TRBJ1-2): EPEVTQTPSHQVTQMGQEVILRCVPISNHLYFYWYRQILGQKVEFLVSFYNNEISEKSEIFDDQFSVERPDGSNFTLKIRSTKLEDSAMYFCASSAIIIRWANYGYTFGSGTRLTVV.